The clone carrying this TCR beta chain appeared once. Its antigen is undetermined. Primers included in the PCR were 60 Vbeta and 13 Jbeta primers. Clones were sequenced by immunoSEQ multiplex PCR, and TCRdb holds only the in-frame ones, with some missing. The sample records 270,000 or so clones, 86% being singletons. Germline V gives CDR1 LNHDA, CDR2 SQIVND (reference sequence). The CDR3 has 17 residues. V shed 1 base, J shed 0 bases, and the junction held 5 bases outside the gene matches. The sample belongs to a study of cytomegalovirus exposure and HLA in healthy donors. Whole-study results and caveats: The study flagged roughly 160 TCR beta chains as cytomegalovirus-associated. V- and J-gene trimming of TCR beta was linked (in a later analysis) to a missense DCLRE1C variant. A later analysis showed HLA-associated TCR beta chains outstripping equally common others in clonal expansion.

This chain connects TRBV19 to TRBJ2-1, with 8 positions matching TRBD2. The sequencing input was PBMCs. The clonotype originates from a man aged 40-55 years in good health and CMV-seropositive. CDR3 DNA: TGTGCCAGTAGTATAGCGAGCGGGAGCGGCTCCTACAATGAGCAGTTCTTC. Amino acids: CASSIASGSGSYNEQFF.